Listed below are T cell receptor delta chains from one sample, sequenced in a study of Vδ1+ human thymocytes. TCRdb reanalysed the multiplex PCR reads with CATT. The data contain roughly 50,000 delta-chain clones, around 15% of them singletons. The sequencing sample was made of Vdelta1+ gamma-delta thymocytes from the thymus. The receptors here all came from a boy in the first two years of life who had congenital heart surgery. CDR3s include the opening cysteine and the closing phenylalanine or tryptophan. The D gene is left open where the match is weak. Size values are once, few and many counts, or a class for expanded clones, and some rows have none.

cdr3_length	d_call	j_call	v_call	clone_size	cdr3_aa	cdr3_nt
19	TRDD3	TRDJ1	TRDV1	NA	CALGELVLPPVLGTDKLIF	TGTGCTCTTGGGGAACTAGTACTCCCTCCCGTACTGGGGACCGATAAACTCATCTTT
25	NA	TRDJ1	TRAV29/DV5	few	CSVLLCGKRGHFLLMSGGTLDKLIF	NA
24	TRDD3	TRDJ1	TRDV1	NA	CALGESPSPNFYWGTDTYTDKLIF	TGTGCTCTTGGGGAGTCCCCGTCTCCGAACTTTTACTGGGGGACCGATACATACACCGATAAACTCATCTTT
19	TRDD3	TRDJ1	TRDV1	few	CALGEPRNPGDMKADKLIF	TGTGCTCTTGGGGAACCGAGAAATCCGGGGGATATGAAGGCCGATAAACTCATCTTT
20	NA	TRDJ1	TRDV1	NA	CALGETPPTRQGGIPDKLIF	TGTGCTCTTGGGGAAACCCCTCCTACTAGACAAGGCGGGATACCGGATAAACTCATCTTT
14	NA	TRDJ1	TRDV1	few	CALGRGLPGVKLIF	TGTGCTCTTGGGAGGGGCCTTCCCGGGGTTAAACTCATCTTT
18	TRDD3	TRDJ1	TRDV1	NA	CALGGPISPGGSVYKLIF	TGTGCTCTTGGGGGACCGATTTCCCCTGGGGGATCAGTATATAAACTCATCTTT
23	TRDD3	TRDJ1	TRDV1	NA	CALGELPYSCFSGGYSLTDKLIF	TGTGCTCTTGGGGAACTTCCCTACAGTTGTTTCTCTGGGGGATACTCCCTAACCGATAAACTCATCTTT
15	TRDD3	TRDJ1	TRDV1	NA	CALGEVRLGDYKLIF	TGTGCTCTTGGGGAAGTTCGGCTGGGGGACTATAAACTCATCTTT
16	NA	TRDJ1	TRDV1	NA	CALLIPYRSQTDKLIF	TGTGCTCTCCTTATTCCTTATCGTTCTCAGACCGATAAACTCATCTTT
22	TRDD3	TRDJ1	TRDV1	once	CALDSHSSYPTVYWGIPDKLIF	TGTGCTCTTGATTCCCACTCTTCCTACCCAACCGTTTACTGGGGGATTCCCGATAAACTCATCTTT
21	NA	TRDJ3	TRDV2	NA	CACDTWENTGESSWDTRQMFF	TGTGCCTGTGACACGTGGGAGAATACGGGGGAAAGCTCCTGGGACACCCGACAGATGTTTTTC
16	NA	TRDJ1	TRDV1	few	CALGELSYLLTDKLIF	TGTGCTCTTGGGGAACTCTCCTACCTGTTAACCGATAAACTCATCTTT
15	NA	TRDJ1	TRDV1	NA	CALGGVAGYTDKLIF	TGTGCTCTTGGGGGTGTCGCCGGTTACACCGATAAACTCATCTTT
20	TRDD3	TRDJ1	TRDV1	few	CALGELSNWGTADSPNKLIF	TGTGCTCTTGGGGAACTAAGTAACTGGGGGACCGCAGATTCTCCAAATAAACTCATCTTT
23	NA	TRDJ1	TRDV1	few	CALGEDLAFLKTGATGNTDKLIF	TGTGCTCTTGGGGAGGATCTAGCCTTCCTCAAAACTGGGGCCACGGGGAACACCGATAAACTCATCTTT
28	TRDD3	TRDJ1	TRDV1	NA	CALGEHGPRAMRSGGYGTPLFYTDKLIF	TGTGCTCTTGGGGAACATGGCCCCAGGGCTATGCGGTCTGGGGGATACGGGACACCATTATTCTACACCGATAAACTCATCTTT
16	NA	TRDJ1	TRDV1	few	CALGGPFVPYTDKLIF	TGTGCTCTTGGGGGGCCTTTCGTTCCGTACACCGATAAACTCATCTTT